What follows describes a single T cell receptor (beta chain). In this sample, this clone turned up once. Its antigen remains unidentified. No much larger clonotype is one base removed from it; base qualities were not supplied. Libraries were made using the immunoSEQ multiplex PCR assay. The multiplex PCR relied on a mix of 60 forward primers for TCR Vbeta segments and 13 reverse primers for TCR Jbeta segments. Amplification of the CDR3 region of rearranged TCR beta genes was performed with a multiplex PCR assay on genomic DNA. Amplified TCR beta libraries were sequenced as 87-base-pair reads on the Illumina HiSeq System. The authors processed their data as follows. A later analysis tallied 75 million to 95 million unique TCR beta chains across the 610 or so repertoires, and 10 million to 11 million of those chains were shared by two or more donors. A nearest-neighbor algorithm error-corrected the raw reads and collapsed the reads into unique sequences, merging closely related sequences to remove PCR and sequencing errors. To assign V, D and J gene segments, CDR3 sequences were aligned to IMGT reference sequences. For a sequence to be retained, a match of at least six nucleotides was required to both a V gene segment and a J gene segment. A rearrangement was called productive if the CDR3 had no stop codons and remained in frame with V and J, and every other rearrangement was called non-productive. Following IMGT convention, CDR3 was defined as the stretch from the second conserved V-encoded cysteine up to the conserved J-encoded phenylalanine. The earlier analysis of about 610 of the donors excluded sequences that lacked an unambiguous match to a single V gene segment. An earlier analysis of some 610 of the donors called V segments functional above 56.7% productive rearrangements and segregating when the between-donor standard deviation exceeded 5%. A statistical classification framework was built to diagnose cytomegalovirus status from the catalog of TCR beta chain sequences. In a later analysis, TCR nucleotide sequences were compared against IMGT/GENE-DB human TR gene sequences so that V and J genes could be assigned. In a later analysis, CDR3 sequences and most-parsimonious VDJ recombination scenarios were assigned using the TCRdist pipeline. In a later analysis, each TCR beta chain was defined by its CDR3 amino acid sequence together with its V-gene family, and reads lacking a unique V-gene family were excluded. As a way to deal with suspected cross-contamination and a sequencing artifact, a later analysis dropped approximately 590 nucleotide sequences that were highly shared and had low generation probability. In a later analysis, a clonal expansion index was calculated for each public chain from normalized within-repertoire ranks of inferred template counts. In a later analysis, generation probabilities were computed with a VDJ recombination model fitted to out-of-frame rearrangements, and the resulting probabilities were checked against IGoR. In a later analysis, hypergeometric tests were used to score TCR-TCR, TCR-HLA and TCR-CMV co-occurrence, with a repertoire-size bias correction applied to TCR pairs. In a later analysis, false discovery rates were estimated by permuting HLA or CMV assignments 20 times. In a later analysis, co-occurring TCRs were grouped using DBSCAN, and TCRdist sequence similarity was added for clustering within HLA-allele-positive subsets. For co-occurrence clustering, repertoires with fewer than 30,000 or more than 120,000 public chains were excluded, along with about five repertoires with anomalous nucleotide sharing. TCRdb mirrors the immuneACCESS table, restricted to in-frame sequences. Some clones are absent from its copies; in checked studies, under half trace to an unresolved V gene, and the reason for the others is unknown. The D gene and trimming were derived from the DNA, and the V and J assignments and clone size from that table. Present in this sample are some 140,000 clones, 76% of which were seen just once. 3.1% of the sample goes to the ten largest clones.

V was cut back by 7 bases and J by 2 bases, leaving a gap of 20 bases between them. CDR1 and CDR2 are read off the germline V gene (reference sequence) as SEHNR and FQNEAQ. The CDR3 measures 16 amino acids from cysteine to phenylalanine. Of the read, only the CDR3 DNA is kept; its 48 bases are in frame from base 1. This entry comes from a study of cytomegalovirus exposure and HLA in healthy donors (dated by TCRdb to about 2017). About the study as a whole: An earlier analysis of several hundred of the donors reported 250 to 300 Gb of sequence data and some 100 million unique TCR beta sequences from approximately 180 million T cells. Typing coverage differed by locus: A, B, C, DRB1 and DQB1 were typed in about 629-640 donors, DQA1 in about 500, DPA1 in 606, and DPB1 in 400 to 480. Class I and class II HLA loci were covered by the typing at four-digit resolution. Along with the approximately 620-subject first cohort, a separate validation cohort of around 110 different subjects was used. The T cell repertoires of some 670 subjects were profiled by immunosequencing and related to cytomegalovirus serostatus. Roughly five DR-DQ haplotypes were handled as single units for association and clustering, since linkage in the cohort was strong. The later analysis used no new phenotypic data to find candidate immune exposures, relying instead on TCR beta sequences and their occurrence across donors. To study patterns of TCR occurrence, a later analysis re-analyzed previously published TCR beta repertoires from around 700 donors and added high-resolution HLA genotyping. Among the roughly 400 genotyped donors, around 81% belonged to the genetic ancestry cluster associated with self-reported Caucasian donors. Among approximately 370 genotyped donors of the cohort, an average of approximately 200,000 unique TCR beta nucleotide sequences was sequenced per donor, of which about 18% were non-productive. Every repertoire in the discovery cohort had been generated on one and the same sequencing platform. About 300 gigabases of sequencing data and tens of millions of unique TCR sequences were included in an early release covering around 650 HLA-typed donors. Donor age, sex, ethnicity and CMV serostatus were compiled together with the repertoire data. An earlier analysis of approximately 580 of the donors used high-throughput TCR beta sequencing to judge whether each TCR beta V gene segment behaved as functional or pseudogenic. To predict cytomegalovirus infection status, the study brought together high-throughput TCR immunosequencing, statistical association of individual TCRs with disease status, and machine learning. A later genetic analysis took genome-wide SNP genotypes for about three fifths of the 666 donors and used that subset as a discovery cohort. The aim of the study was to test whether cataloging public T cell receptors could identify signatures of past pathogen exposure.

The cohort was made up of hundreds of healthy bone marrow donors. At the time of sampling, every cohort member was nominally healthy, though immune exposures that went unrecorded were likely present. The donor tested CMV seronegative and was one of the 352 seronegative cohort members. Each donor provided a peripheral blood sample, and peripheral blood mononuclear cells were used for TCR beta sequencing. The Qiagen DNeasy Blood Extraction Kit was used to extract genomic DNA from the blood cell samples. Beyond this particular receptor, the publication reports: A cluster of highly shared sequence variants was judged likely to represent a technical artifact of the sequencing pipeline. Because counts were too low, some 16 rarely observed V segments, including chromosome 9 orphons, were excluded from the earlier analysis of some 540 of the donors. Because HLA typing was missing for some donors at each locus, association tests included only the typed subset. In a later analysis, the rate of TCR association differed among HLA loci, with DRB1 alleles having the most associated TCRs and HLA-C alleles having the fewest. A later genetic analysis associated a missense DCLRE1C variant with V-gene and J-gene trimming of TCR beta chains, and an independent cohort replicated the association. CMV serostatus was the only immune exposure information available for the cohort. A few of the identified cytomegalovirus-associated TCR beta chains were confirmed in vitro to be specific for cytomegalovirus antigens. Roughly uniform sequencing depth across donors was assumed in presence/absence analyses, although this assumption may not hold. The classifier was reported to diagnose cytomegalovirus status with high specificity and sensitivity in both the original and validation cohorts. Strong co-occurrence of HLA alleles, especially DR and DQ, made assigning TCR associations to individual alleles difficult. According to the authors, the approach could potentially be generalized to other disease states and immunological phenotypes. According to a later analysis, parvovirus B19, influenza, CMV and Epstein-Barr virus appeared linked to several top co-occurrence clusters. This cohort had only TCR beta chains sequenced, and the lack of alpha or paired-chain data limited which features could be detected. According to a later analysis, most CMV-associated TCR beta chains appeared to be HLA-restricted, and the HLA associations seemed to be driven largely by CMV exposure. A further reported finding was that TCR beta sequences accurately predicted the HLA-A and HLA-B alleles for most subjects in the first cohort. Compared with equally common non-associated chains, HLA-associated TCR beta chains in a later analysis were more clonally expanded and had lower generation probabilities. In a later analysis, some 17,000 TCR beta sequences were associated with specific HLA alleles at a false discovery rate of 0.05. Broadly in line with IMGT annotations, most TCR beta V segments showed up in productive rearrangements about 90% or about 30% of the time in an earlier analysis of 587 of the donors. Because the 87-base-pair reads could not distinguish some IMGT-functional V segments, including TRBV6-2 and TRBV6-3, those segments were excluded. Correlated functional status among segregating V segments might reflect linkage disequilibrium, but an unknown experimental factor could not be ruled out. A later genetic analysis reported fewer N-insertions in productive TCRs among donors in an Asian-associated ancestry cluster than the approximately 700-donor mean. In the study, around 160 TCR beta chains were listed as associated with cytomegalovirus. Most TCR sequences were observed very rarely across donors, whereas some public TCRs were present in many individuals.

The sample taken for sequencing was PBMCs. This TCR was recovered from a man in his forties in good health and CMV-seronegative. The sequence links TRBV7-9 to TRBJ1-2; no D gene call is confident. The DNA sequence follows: TGTGCCAGCAACACCCCGGAGAAACAAACCAACTATGGCTACACCTTC. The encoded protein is CASNTPEKQTNYGYTF.